Many counts were recorded for the clone carrying this T cell receptor (beta chain). The ends lost 0 bases at V and 7 bases at J; junction bases unmatched: 5. This CDR3 has 15 amino acids. Germline V gives CDR1 MNHEY, CDR2 SVGAGI. Preparation of the TCRbeta library used unique molecular identifiers. From the PCR reads, TCRdb called clonotypes with MiXCR, one entry per CDR3 protein. In the table there are around 200,000 distinct CDR3 sequences, about 6.4% of which are singletons. The source of the sample is a study of T-cell reconstitution after alpha-beta-depleted transplantation in children. This TCR was recovered from a human donor who donated a stem cell graft to a child with Wiskott-Aldrich syndrome. The gene calls are TRBV6-5 and TRBJ1-5; 8 bases fit TRBD1. Here the sequenced sample was PBMCs from the stem cell graft donor, taken from the stem cell graft. The CDR3 is CASSYSAGGGQPQHF. The DNA of the CDR3 is TGTGCCAGCAGTTACTCGGCAGGGGGCGGGCAGCCCCAGCATTTT.